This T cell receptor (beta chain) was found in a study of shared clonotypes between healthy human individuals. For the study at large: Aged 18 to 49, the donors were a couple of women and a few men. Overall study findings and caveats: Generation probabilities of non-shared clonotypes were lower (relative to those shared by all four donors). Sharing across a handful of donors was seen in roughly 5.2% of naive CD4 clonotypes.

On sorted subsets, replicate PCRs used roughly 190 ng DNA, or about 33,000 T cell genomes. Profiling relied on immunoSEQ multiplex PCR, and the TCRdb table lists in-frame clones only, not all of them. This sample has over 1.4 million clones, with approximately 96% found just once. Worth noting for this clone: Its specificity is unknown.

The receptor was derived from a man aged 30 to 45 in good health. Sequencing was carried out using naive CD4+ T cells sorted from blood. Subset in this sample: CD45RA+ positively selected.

The CDR3 DNA sequence: TGTGCCAGCAGCTTCCCCCTCACACAGGGGGCGAACACTGAAGCTTTCTTT. Its protein product is CASSFPLTQGANTEAFF. V and J are TRBV7-2 and TRBJ1-1; 9 bases are a match to TRBD1. Germline V lookup: CDR1 SGHTA, CDR2 FQGNSA. The J segment lost 1 base and the V segment lost 3 bases, leaving 9 bases of the junction unmatched. CDR3 length equals 17 residues.